These T cell receptor beta chains were read from a single sample in a study of T cells in localized non-small cell lung cancer. Using immunoSEQ multiplex PCR, the repertoire was profiled, and TCRdb retains in-frame clones only, with some absent. This table has roughly 14,000 clones, approximately 83% appearing once. Material: peripheral blood, obtained before any cancer treatment. All receptors derive from an older female donor with stage I squamous cell lung carcinoma. Both conserved end residues are part of each CDR3. The D gene is left open where the match is weak. Clone size is given for some rows only: seen once, a few or many times, or a class if the clone is expanded.

J: TRBJ1-2; size: -; V: TRBV11-2; D: TRBD1; DNA: TGTGCCAGCAGCGTCGGGGTTTGGAGGGGGCCCTCTGGCTACACCTTC; CDR3: CASSVGVWRGPSGYTF
J: TRBJ1-1; size: -; V: TRBV7-9; D: -; DNA: TGTGCCAGCAGCTTCCAATCGGGTACTGAAGCTTTCTTT; CDR3: CASSFQSGTEAFF
J: TRBJ2-1; size: -; V: TRBV6-1; D: -; DNA: TGTGCCAGCCCTGGAGGTCCGGACTCCTACAATGAGCAGTTCTTC; CDR3: CASPGGPDSYNEQFF
J: TRBJ1-1; size: -; V: TRBV10-3; D: -; DNA: TGTGCGATCGGCGATGGGGGGCCAAGCACTGAAGCTTTCTTT; CDR3: CAIGDGGPSTEAFF
J: TRBJ2-5; size: -; V: TRBV11-2; D: -; DNA: TGTGCCAGCAGCTTCGGGTTTCAAGAGACCCAGTACTTC; CDR3: CASSFGFQETQYF
J: TRBJ1-3; size: -; V: TRBV5-5; D: -; DNA: TGTGCCAGCAGCTCCGAGCCCGGAAACACCATATATTTT; CDR3: CASSSEPGNTIYF
J: TRBJ2-3; size: -; V: TRBV28; D: -; DNA: TGTGCCAGCAGCCTCAACCCGGGGCAGGGGGGTAATACGCAGTATTTT; CDR3: CASSLNPGQGGNTQYF
J: TRBJ2-2; size: -; V: TRBV30; D: -; DNA: TGTGCCTGGAGTGTAAGGAGAGTGAGACTAGGGGTTACCGGGGAGCTGTTTTTT; CDR3: CAWSVRRVRLGVTGELFF
J: TRBJ2-1; size: few; V: TRBV5-1; D: TRBD2; DNA: TGCGCCAGCAGCCCTCAGAGCGGGGGCGATTACAATGAGCAGTTCTTC; CDR3: CASSPQSGGDYNEQFF
J: TRBJ2-7; size: once; V: TRBV15; D: -; DNA: TGTGCCACCAGCAGAGATCTAATGGTAGCCTACGAGCAGTACTTC; CDR3: CATSRDLMVAYEQYF
J: TRBJ1-5; size: -; V: TRBV19; D: TRBD1; DNA: TGTGCCAGTACCTCAGGGGGGTTGGGCAATCAGCCCCAGCATTTT; CDR3: CASTSGGLGNQPQHF
J: TRBJ1-6; size: -; V: TRBV2; D: TRBD1; DNA: TGTGCCAGCAGTGTTCAGGGGGCAGGGACGGTTTCACCCCTCCACTTT; CDR3: CASSVQGAGTVSPLHF
J: TRBJ2-7; size: once; V: TRBV7-2; D: TRBD1; DNA: TGTGCCAGCACCCGACAGGGAGCCTACGAGCAGTACTTC; CDR3: CASTRQGAYEQYF
J: TRBJ2-6; size: -; V: TRBV2; D: -; DNA: TGTGCCGGAAACATTGGGGCCAACGTCCTGACTTTC; CDR3: CAGNIGANVLTF
J: TRBJ2-7; size: -; V: TRBV6-5; D: -; DNA: TGTGCCAGCAGTAAGGTACTAGGGGGTGTAGGCGAGCAGTACTTC; CDR3: CASSKVLGGVGEQYF
J: TRBJ2-3; size: -; V: TRBV10-3; D: -; DNA: TGTGCCATCAGTGAGTCGACCGGGGCAGGGAATACGCAGTATTTT; CDR3: CAISESTGAGNTQYF
J: TRBJ1-1; size: -; V: TRBV5-5; D: -; DNA: TGTGCCAGCAGCTTGTTGGGGGGCGAAAGGAACACTGAAGCTTTCTTT; CDR3: CASSLLGGERNTEAFF
J: TRBJ1-5; size: -; V: TRBV5-4; D: -; DNA: TGTGCCAGCAGCCCGGGGATCAATCAGCCCCAGCATTTT; CDR3: CASSPGINQPQHF
J: TRBJ1-2; size: -; V: TRBV13; D: -; DNA: TGTGCCAGCAGCCCGGGGGTTACTAACTATGGCTACACCTTC; CDR3: CASSPGVTNYGYTF
J: TRBJ2-2; size: -; V: TRBV12-2; D: -; DNA: TGTGCAAGTCGCTCAGGGACTAGCGGGGGCCCGAACACCGGGGAGCTGTTTTTT; CDR3: CASRSGTSGGPNTGELFF
J: TRBJ2-1; size: -; V: TRBV29-1; D: TRBD2; DNA: TGCAGCGTTGTTTCGGGGGGTGGGAATGAGCAGTTCTTC; CDR3: CSVVSGGGNEQFF
J: TRBJ2-5; size: -; V: TRBV7-9; D: TRBD1; DNA: TGTGCCAGCAGCGAATTCCGGGACAGACAAGAGACCCAGTACTTC; CDR3: CASSEFRDRQETQYF
J: TRBJ2-3; size: -; V: TRBV6-1; D: -; DNA: TGTGCCAGCAGCCCCTCCCTGTACGATACGCAGTATTTT; CDR3: CASSPSLYDTQYF
J: TRBJ1-5; size: -; V: TRBV6-5; D: -; DNA: TGTGCCAGCAGGGGCGGCAATCAGCCCCAGCATTTT; CDR3: CASRGGNQPQHF
J: TRBJ2-1; size: -; V: TRBV7-2; D: -; DNA: TGTGCCGGGCACGGATACAATGAGCAGTTCTTC; CDR3: CAGHGYNEQFF
J: TRBJ1-4; size: -; V: TRBV19; D: -; DNA: TGTGCCAGTAGGCACAACACGTTCACTAATGAAAAACTGTTTTTT; CDR3: CASRHNTFTNEKLFF
J: TRBJ2-3; size: -; V: TRBV7-2; D: TRBD1; DNA: TGTGCCAGCAGCTTTGGACAGGATAGCACAGATACGCAGTATTTT; CDR3: CASSFGQDSTDTQYF
J: TRBJ2-2; size: once; V: TRBV7-9; D: TRBD1; DNA: TGTGCCAGCAGCTTACAAGCACTTACAGGGGCCGCGAACACCGGGGAGCTGTTTTTT; CDR3: CASSLQALTGAANTGELFF
J: TRBJ2-1; size: -; V: TRBV5-1; D: -; DNA: TGCGCCAGCAGCTTCCAGGCCTACAATGAGCAGTTCTTC; CDR3: CASSFQAYNEQFF
J: TRBJ1-1; size: once; V: TRBV6-1; D: -; DNA: TGTGCCAGCAGTGCTCGGAGGGCTGGGGACACTGAAGCTTTCTTT; CDR3: CASSARRAGDTEAFF
J: TRBJ2-5; size: -; V: TRBV18; D: -; DNA: TGTGCCAGCTCACCCCAAGAGACCCAGTACTTC; CDR3: CASSPQETQYF
J: TRBJ2-3; size: -; V: TRBV5-1; D: TRBD2; DNA: TGCGCCAGCAGCTTGCGGACTAGCGGGGAAGGAGATACGCAGTATTTT; CDR3: CASSLRTSGEGDTQYF
J: TRBJ2-6; size: -; V: TRBV5-1; D: -; DNA: TGCGCCAGCAGCTTTTTCGGGGCTGGGGCCAACGTCCTGACTTTC; CDR3: CASSFFGAGANVLTF
J: TRBJ1-3; size: -; V: TRBV30; D: TRBD1; DNA: TGTGCCTGGACGAAGGGACAGCTAAACTCTGGAAACACCATATATTTT; CDR3: CAWTKGQLNSGNTIYF
J: TRBJ1-6; size: once; V: TRBV5-4; D: -; DNA: TGTGCCAGCAGCTTGCACTCTTTCTCCTATAATTCACCCCTCCACTTT; CDR3: CASSLHSFSYNSPLHF
J: TRBJ2-5; size: -; V: TRBV5-1; D: TRBD2; DNA: TGCGCCAGCAGCTTAGCCCTAGCGGGGCCCCAAGAGACCCAGTACTTC; CDR3: CASSLALAGPQETQYF
J: TRBJ2-1; size: -; V: TRBV5-4; D: TRBD2; DNA: TGTGCCAGCAGGGGGGCGGGGGGCGAAAAATACAATGAGCAGTTCTTC; CDR3: CASRGAGGEKYNEQFF
J: TRBJ2-3; size: -; V: TRBV11-2; D: TRBD2; DNA: TGTGCCAGCACCGCGCGGGGGGGGTCGGAACCCCTCTCCACAGATACGCAGTATTTT; CDR3: CASTARGGSEPLSTDTQYF
J: TRBJ1-5; size: -; V: TRBV7-9; D: -; DNA: TGTGCCAGCAGTCCCGACGGGGGGCAGCCCCAGCATTTT; CDR3: CASSPDGGQPQHF
J: TRBJ2-5; size: -; V: TRBV7-9; D: -; DNA: TGTGCCAGCAGCTTCGGGGCGCAAGAGACCCAGTACTTC; CDR3: CASSFGAQETQYF
J: TRBJ1-2; size: -; V: TRBV6-5; D: -; DNA: TGTGCCAGCAGGACAGGAGACTATGGCTACACCTTC; CDR3: CASRTGDYGYTF
J: TRBJ1-4; size: -; V: TRBV6-1; D: -; DNA: TGTGCCAGCAGTGAAGATGGTGCAACTAATGAAAAACTGTTTTTT; CDR3: CASSEDGATNEKLFF
J: TRBJ1-1; size: -; V: TRBV7-6; D: TRBD1; DNA: TGTGCCAGCAGCTTGGGACAGGGAACTGAAGCTTTCTTT; CDR3: CASSLGQGTEAFF
J: TRBJ1-1; size: -; V: TRBV29-1; D: TRBD1; DNA: TGCAGCGTTGTTGGCAGGGGGCGAACTGAAGCTTTCTTT; CDR3: CSVVGRGRTEAFF
J: TRBJ1-1; size: -; V: TRBV6-5; D: -; DNA: TGTGCCAGCAGTTCCATCGCTGAAGCTTTCTTT; CDR3: CASSSIAEAFF
J: TRBJ1-2; size: -; V: TRBV4-1; D: -; DNA: TGCGCCAGCAGCCAAGAGGGCTCAGGATACTATGGCTACACCTTC; CDR3: CASSQEGSGYYGYTF
J: TRBJ2-3; size: -; V: TRBV15; D: -; DNA: TGTGCCACCAGCAGAGGGGAGCCGAGCACAGATACGCAGTATTTT; CDR3: CATSRGEPSTDTQYF
J: TRBJ2-1; size: -; V: TRBV7-3; D: TRBD2; DNA: TGTGCCAGCAGCTTCGGCGGGGGAGGAAATGAGCAGTTCTTC; CDR3: CASSFGGGGNEQFF
J: TRBJ2-3; size: -; V: TRBV30; D: -; DNA: TGTGCCTGGAGTGTGGGGGTCGTTGGGGCAGATACGCAGTATTTT; CDR3: CAWSVGVVGADTQYF
J: TRBJ2-1; size: -; V: TRBV10-3; D: TRBD2; DNA: TGTGCCATCAGTGAGCGTCTAGCGGGCGGTAGCTCCTACAATGAGCAGTTCTTC; CDR3: CAISERLAGGSSYNEQFF
J: TRBJ2-2; size: -; V: TRBV4-3; D: -; DNA: TGCGCCAGCAGCCAAGGACCCAGGGGTGCCGGGGAGCTGTTTTTT; CDR3: CASSQGPRGAGELFF
J: TRBJ1-5; size: -; V: TRBV5-3; D: TRBD1; DNA: TGTGCCAGAAGCCCGCCGAACGGACAGGGCCCCCCTCTACAGCCCCAGCATTTT; CDR3: CARSPPNGQGPPLQPQHF
J: TRBJ2-5; size: -; V: TRBV7-2; D: TRBD2; DNA: TGTGCCAGCAGCTTTAGCGGGGGAGAGTACTTC; CDR3: CASSFSGGEYF
J: TRBJ1-3; size: -; V: TRBV6-1; D: -; DNA: TGTGCCAGCAGTGAGAGGACACTGAGCTCTGGAAACACCATATATTTT; CDR3: CASSERTLSSGNTIYF
J: TRBJ2-3; size: -; V: TRBV4-3; D: -; DNA: TGCGCCAGCAGCCAAGGGCCAGGGGCGGGTGGCACAGATACGCAGTATTTT; CDR3: CASSQGPGAGGTDTQYF
J: TRBJ1-1; size: -; V: TRBV19; D: -; DNA: TGTGCCAGTATATACAGGCCGAACACTGAAGCTTTCTTT; CDR3: CASIYRPNTEAFF
J: TRBJ2-3; size: -; V: TRBV9; D: -; DNA: TGTGCCAGCAGCTCCCGATCCTGGGGGGATACGCAGTATTTT; CDR3: CASSSRSWGDTQYF